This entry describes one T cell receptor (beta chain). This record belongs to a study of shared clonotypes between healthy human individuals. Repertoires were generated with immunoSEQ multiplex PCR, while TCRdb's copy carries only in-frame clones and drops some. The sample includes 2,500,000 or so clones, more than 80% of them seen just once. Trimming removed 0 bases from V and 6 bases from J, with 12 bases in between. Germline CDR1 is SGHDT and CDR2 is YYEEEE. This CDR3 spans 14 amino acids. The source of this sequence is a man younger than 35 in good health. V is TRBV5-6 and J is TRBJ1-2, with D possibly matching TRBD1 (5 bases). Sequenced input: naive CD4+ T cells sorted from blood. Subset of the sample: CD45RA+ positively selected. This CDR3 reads CASSLERTGHGYTF. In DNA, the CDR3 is TGTGCCAGCAGCTTGGAGCGGACGGGGCATGGCTACACCTTC.